This T cell receptor (beta chain) was captured by sequencing in a study of CD8 T cells in Susac syndrome. The CDR3 loop spans 15 amino acids. CDR1 is MNHEY and CDR2 is SVGEGT in the germline V gene. V shed 7 bases and J shed 0 bases, with 13 bases lying between them. Each multiple sclerosis control was a treatment-naive patient with relapsing-remitting disease that was either stable or active. The RNA input was roughly 0.45 to 1 ug, and it was reverse transcribed with random hexamers. TCR beta CDR3 was amplified by immunoSEQ covering 54 Vbeta and 13 Jbeta. From the immunoSEQ multiplex PCR reads, TCRdb called clonotypes with MiXCR, one entry per CDR3 protein. The table includes about 150,000 distinct CDR3 sequences, around 95% detected once.

Material for sequencing was CD8+ T cells from PBMCs. The V and J genes are TRBV6-2 or TRBV6-3 and TRBJ1-5, with unresolved D. This sequence originates from a human donor with multiple sclerosis. Written as DNA, the CDR3 is TGTGCCAGCATCGATACGGGAAATAGCAATCAGCCCCAGCATTTT. Translating it yields CASIDTGNSNQPQHF.